The next 23 T cell receptor beta chains were all read from a single sample in a study of cytomegalovirus exposure and HLA in healthy donors. The PCR ran on 60 Vbeta and 13 Jbeta primers. Generated by immunoSEQ multiplex PCR, the TCRdb table keeps only in-frame clones and is missing some. The data include 50,000 or so clones; the top ten clones carry approximately 13%. The material sequenced was PBMCs. These receptors came from a woman in her sixties or seventies in good health and CMV-seropositive.

The CDR3 DNA follows: TGTGCCATCAGTGGACAGGGAACGGGAGAAAAACTGTTTTTT. It translates to CAISGQGTGEKLFF. The chain recombines TRBV10-3 with TRBJ1-4; 7 bases fit TRBD1. CDR3 length: 14 amino acids. V lost 4 bases, J lost 8 bases, and 7 bases stayed unmatched. Germline V CDR1 and CDR2: ENHRY, SYGVKD.

This CDR3 is CASSFVVRGGGGYTF. CDR3 in DNA: TGTGCCAGCAGCTTCGTGGTCAGGGGCGGCGGTGGCTACACCTTC. The V and J genes are TRBV7-2 and TRBJ1-2, with a weak D call TRBD1 (6 bases). The CDR3 runs to 15 residues. CDR1 is SGHTA, CDR2 FQGNSA, per germline. Trimming cost V 3 bases and J 7 bases, with 18 bases left between them.

The chain employs TRBV5-1 and TRBJ1-1, with D possibly being TRBD1 (5 bases). Germline values: CDR1 SGHRS, CDR2 YFSETQ. This CDR3 is built from 15 residues. V dropped 4 bases and J dropped 4 bases, with 17 bases sitting between them. The CDR3 region has the DNA TGCGCCAGCAGCCCCGGCGGGGCGGCGGGCACTGAAGCTTTCTTT. The encoded protein is CASSPGGAAGTEAFF.

The chain couples TRBV11-3 to TRBJ1-4; unclear D gene. Germline V gives CDR1 SGHNT, CDR2 YENEEA. The CDR3 runs to 11 residues. V was pared by 5 bases and J by 8 bases, with 6 bases between. The CDR3 region is CASSTEEKLFF. CDR3 sequence (DNA): TGTGCCAGCAGCACTGAGGAAAAACTGTTTTTT.

The chain couples TRBV6-4 to TRBJ1-2; D is undetermined. Trimming stripped 0 bases from V and 4 bases from J, with 9 bases between. Per the germline V gene, CDR1 is MRHNA and CDR2 is SNTAGT. The CDR3 spans 14 residues. The CDR3 nucleotides are TGTGCCAGCAGTGACTCTGAGAGGGCCTATGGCTACACCTTC. Its protein is CASSDSERAYGYTF.

This rearrangement joins TRBV10-2 to TRBJ2-5; 14 bases are shared with TRBD2. In germline, CDR1 is WSHSY, CDR2 SAAADI. V trimming: 6 bases; J trimming: 3 bases; junction bases outside the gene matches: 0. This CDR3 is 14 amino acids long. CDR3 protein: CASRGLAGEETQYF. The CDR3, as DNA: TGCGCCAGCAGGGGACTAGCGGGGGAAGAGACCCAGTACTTC.

The chain combines TRBV7-8 with TRBJ2-7; 11 nucleotides agree with TRBD2. Germline V lookup: CDR1 SGHVS, CDR2 FQNEAQ. Trimming cost V 4 bases and J 4 bases; bases outside gene matches: 18. The CDR3 runs to 19 residues. The CDR3 bases are TGTGCCAGCAGCTACCTTAGCGGGGGGGCTTCACCTTCTTCGTACGAGCAGTACTTC. Its translation is CASSYLSGGASPSSYEQYF.

The chain recombines TRBV19 with TRBJ1-5, with 8 bases that match TRBD1. Looked up from germline, CDR1 is LNHDA and CDR2 is SQIVND (reference sequence). Trimming took 4 bases from V and 0 from J; bases not matched to a gene: 5. The CDR3 is 16 residues long. For the CDR3, the DNA is TGTGCCAGTAGTACCGGGACAGGTTCTAGCAATCAGCCCCAGCATTTT. Translation gives CASSTGTGSSNQPQHF.

The chain combines TRBV7-2 with TRBJ2-5; D is possibly TRBD1 (6 bases). Germline CDR1 is SGHTA and CDR2 is FQGNSA. The CDR3 runs 14 residues. The V and J ends lost 5 bases and 4 bases respectively, with 14 bases between them. The CDR3 DNA is TGTGCCAGCAGCCGCAGAGGGGGTGGAGAGACCCAGTACTTC. Translated, it gives CASSRRGGGETQYF.

The chain recombines TRBV7-2 with TRBJ2-5; 10 bases are a match to TRBD2. Losses at the gene ends were 2 bases for V and 5 bases for J; bases not matched to a gene: 8. Germline V gene data show CDR1 as SGHTA and CDR2 as FQGNSA. This CDR3 has 16 residues. CDR3 in DNA: TGTGCCAGCAGCTTAAGATCTAGCGGGGGAGACGAGACCCAGTACTTC. Amino acids: CASSLRSSGGDETQYF.

The V gene is TRBV9, the J gene TRBJ2-7; 10 nucleotides line up with TRBD1. This CDR3 region has 15 residues. Per the germline V gene, CDR1 is SGDLS and CDR2 is YYNGEE. Germline trimming cut 1 base from V and 2 bases from J; bases unmatched to any gene: 3. The CDR3 spells CASSVRDRGAYEQYF. CDR3 nucleotide sequence: TGTGCCAGCAGCGTACGGGACAGGGGCGCCTACGAGCAGTACTTC.

Concerning this clone itself: Relative to the germline gene, one junction end is altered; a read error may explain this. This same CDR3 is encoded by further DNA sequences in the sample. The rearrangement uses TRBV27 and TRBJ1-6, with 10 bases identical to TRBD1. The CDR3 length is 15 residues. Germline V CDR1 and CDR2: MNHEY, SMNVEV (reference sequence). The CDR3 here is CASTPGTGAREALHF. CDR3 nucleotides: TGTGCCAGCACCCCGGGGACAGGGGCGCGTGAGGCCCTACACTTT.

The chain has TRBV6-6 and TRBJ1-5, with 8 bases identical to TRBD1. CDR1 is MNHNY, CDR2 SVGAGI, per germline (reference sequence). V shed 5 bases, J shed 2 bases, and the junction held 2 bases outside the gene matches. This CDR3 spans 14 amino acids. The DNA for the CDR3 is TGTGCCAGCAGTCTACAGGGGGGCAATCAGCCCCAGCATTTT. Encoded protein: CASSLQGGNQPQHF.

The chain uses TRBV9 and TRBJ2-2; D gene unclear. There are 14 residues in the CDR3. The germline gives CDR1 SGDLS, CDR2 YYNGEE. V was shortened by 0 bases and J by 1 base, with 4 bases between the two germline ends. CDR3 region: CASSVGGNTGELFF. The CDR3 coding sequence is TGTGCCAGCAGCGTAGGAGGGAACACCGGGGAGCTGTTTTTT.

The V call is TRBV6-1, the J call TRBJ2-7; maybe TRBD2 (6 bases). The CDR3 totals 13 residues. The ends were cut back, 8 bases at V and 0 bases at J, with 11 bases in the middle. CDR1 is MNHNS and CDR2 is SASEGT in the germline V gene. The CDR3 DNA is TGTGCCAGCGGACGGGAGAGCTCCTACGAGCAGTACTTC. This encodes CASGRESSYEQYF.

This CDR3 is CASSTTTGHNSPLHF. Here the CDR3 DNA reads TGTGCCAGCAGTACTACGACAGGGCATAATTCACCCCTCCACTTT. V usage is TRBV2 and J usage is TRBJ1-6; 7 bases are a match to TRBD1. The ends lost 5 bases at V and 5 bases at J; junction bases unmatched: 6. The CDR3 consists of 15 residues. Germline V gene data show CDR1 as SNHLY and CDR2 as FYNNEI. The complete variable domain, with remaining parts taken from reference TRBV2 and TRBJ1-6, reads EPEVTQTPSHQVTQMGQEVILRCVPISNHLYFYWYRQILGQKVEFLVSFYNNEISEKSEIFDDQFSVERPDGSNFTLKIRSTKLEDSAMYFCASSTTTGHNSPLHFGNGTRLTVT.

The rearrangement links TRBV7-8 to TRBJ2-7; 7 nucleotides agree with TRBD1. The CDR3 sequence is 15 residues long. With 5 bases clipped from V and 2 bases from J, the junction kept 9 bases outside the gene matches. Looked up from germline, CDR1 is SGHVS and CDR2 is FQNEAQ. The CDR3 DNA is TGTGCCAGCAGCCTCCAGACAGGGTCTGCCTACGAGCAGTACTTC. Amino acid sequence: CASSLQTGSAYEQYF.

The V gene is TRBV15, the J gene TRBJ2-3; 9 nucleotides line up with TRBD1. CDR1 LNHNV and CDR2 YYDKDF come from the germline V gene (reference sequence). The CDR3 covers 15 residues. Unmatched junction bases numbered 7, after V lost 5 bases and J lost 4 bases. In DNA, the CDR3 is TGTGCCACCAGCCGACGGGACAGGGTCGCAGATACGCAGTATTTT. Amino acid sequence: CATSRRDRVADTQYF.

The chain recombines TRBV5-8 with TRBJ1-1; the match to TRBD1 covers 7 bases. V dropped 1 base and J dropped 6; count of bases not matched to a gene: 6. Germline V gives CDR1 SGHTS, CDR2 YDEGEE. The CDR3 length is 14 residues. The CDR3 nucleotides are TGTGCCAGCAGCTTGAACAGGGGTAAGGCTGAAGCTTTCTTT. Its protein product is CASSLNRGKAEAFF.

CDR3 bases: TGTGCCAGCAGCTGGTTCGGATGGAGTCACTCCTACGAGCAGTACTTC. Its protein is CASSWFGWSHSYEQYF. The chain links TRBV5-4 to TRBJ2-7; D unclear. V lost 3 bases to trimming and J lost 0 bases, with 16 bases between them. The CDR3 has 16 amino acids. CDR1 and CDR2 (germline): SGHNT, YYREEE (reference sequence).

The chain recombines TRBV29-1 with TRBJ1-1; TRBD1 agrees at 7 bases. The V segment lost 6 bases and the J segment 3 bases; nucleotides outside the gene matches: 7. There are 13 residues in the CDR3. CDR1 and CDR2 from the germline V gene are SQVTM and ANQGSEA. CDR3 nucleotides: TGCAGCGTGAGGGTAACAGGGGACACTGAAGCTTTCTTT. The encoded protein is CSVRVTGDTEAFF.

The chain carries TRBV5-5 and TRBJ2-2; D gene unclear. From germline, CDR1 is SGHKS and CDR2 YYEKEE (reference sequence). Trimming left V 5 bases short and J 0 bases short, with 5 bases between. The CDR3 consists of 13 residues. The CDR3: CASRTTNTGELFF. As DNA, the CDR3 is TGTGCCAGCAGGACAACGAACACCGGGGAGCTGTTTTTT. The full variable domain, completed using reference TRBV5-5 and TRBJ2-2, is DAGVTQSPTHLIKTRGQQVTLRCSPISGHKSVSWYQQVLGQGPQFIFQYYEKEERGRGNFPDRFSARQFPNYSSELNVNALLLGDSALYLCASRTTNTGELFFGEGSRLTVL.

The chain employs TRBV18 and TRBJ2-1; 9 bases are a match to TRBD2. V dropped 4 bases and J dropped 5; count of bases not matched to a gene: 3. Germline V gives CDR1 KGHSH, CDR2 LQKENI. The CDR3 runs 14 residues. CDR3: CASSLAGVNNEQFF. Here the CDR3 DNA reads TGTGCCAGCTCACTAGCGGGAGTCAACAATGAGCAGTTCTTC.